Sequencing of this T cell receptor (beta chain) was carried out in a study of glioma-infiltrating T cells. The iRepertoire nested amplicon-rescue multiplex PCR amplified TCR alpha and beta CDR3s from RNA. From the multiplex PCR reads, TCRdb called clonotypes with MiXCR, one entry per CDR3 protein. This table has roughly 100,000 distinct CDR3 sequences, around 28% appearing once. Findings of the study overall: CDR3 overlap between tissue and blood was very small.

This CDR3 comprises 14 residues. Per the germline V gene, CDR1 is SQVTM and CDR2 is ANQGSEA. The V end was cut by 2 bases, the J end by 4 bases, with 12 bases between. This clonotype was seen many times. Its antigen is undetermined. The TCR originated in a human donor with low-grade glioma or glioblastoma, undergoing nonglioma brain surgery, or in good health (not recorded which). The chain is built from TRBV29-1 and TRBJ2-1; D is uncertain. The specimen was glioma tissue, nonneoplastic brain tissue, or PBMCs (not recorded which). The DNA for the CDR3 is TGCAGCGTTGAAACAGCTTCACCATACAATGAGCAGTTCTTC. Amino acids: CSVETASPYNEQFF.